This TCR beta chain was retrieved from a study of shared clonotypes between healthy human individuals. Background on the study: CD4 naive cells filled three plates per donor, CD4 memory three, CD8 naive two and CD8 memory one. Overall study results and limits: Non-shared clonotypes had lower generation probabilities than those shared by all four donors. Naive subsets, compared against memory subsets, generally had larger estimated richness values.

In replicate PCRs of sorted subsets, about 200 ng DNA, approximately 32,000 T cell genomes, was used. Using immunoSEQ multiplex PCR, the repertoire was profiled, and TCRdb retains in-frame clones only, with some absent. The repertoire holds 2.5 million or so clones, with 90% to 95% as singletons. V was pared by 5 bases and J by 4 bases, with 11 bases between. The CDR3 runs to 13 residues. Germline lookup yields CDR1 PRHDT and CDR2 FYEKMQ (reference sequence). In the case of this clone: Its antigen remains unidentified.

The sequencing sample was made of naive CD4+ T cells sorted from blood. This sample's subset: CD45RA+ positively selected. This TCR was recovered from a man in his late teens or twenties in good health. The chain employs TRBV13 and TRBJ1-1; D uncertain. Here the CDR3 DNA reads TGTGCCAGCAGCCGTCAGCCGGGCACTGAAGCTTTCTTT. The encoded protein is CASSRQPGTEAFF.